This TCR beta chain comes out of a study of blood T cell repertoires in COVID-19. For the study at large: COVID-19 samples from acute and convalescent phases originated in the United States, Italy and Spain. The cDNA or gDNA used as material had been derived from T cells, B-cell-depleted T cells, or PBMCs.

The CDR3 is 14 residues long. Germline lookup yields CDR1 SGHNT and CDR2 YENEEA. The V gene lost 5 bases and the J gene lost 6 bases, with 15 bases spanning the gap. In the authors' methods: Reference gene primer amplification yielded estimated nucleated cell counts. TCRdb's copy holds only in-frame clones and misses some; the assay was immunoSEQ multiplex PCR. That table supplies the V and J calls and clone size; D and trimming were determined from the DNA. The data contain 97,000 or so clones, 60% to 80% of them singletons. Source material: peripheral blood. This chain links TRBV11-3 with TRBJ2-3; no clear D. The TCR originated in a man aged 55 to 70 with active or convalescent COVID-19. CDR3 nucleotides: TGTGCCAGCAGCGGCAGGTCCCTAAGCGATACGCAGTATTTT. Protein: CASSGRSLSDTQYF. Filled out from reference TRBV11-3 and TRBJ2-3, the complete variable domain reads EAGVVQSPRYKIIEKKQPVAFWCNPISGHNTLYWYLQNLGQGPELLIRYENEEAVDDSQLPKDRFSAERLKGVDSTLKIQPAELGDSAVYLCASSGRSLSDTQYFGPGTRLTVL.